The TCR beta chain described here comes from a study of cytomegalovirus exposure and HLA in healthy donors. The CDR3 is 16 residues long. V lost 4 bases, J lost 3 bases, and 9 bases stayed unmatched. Per germline, CDR1 SQVTM and CDR2 ANQGSEA. Study-level points and caveats: In vitro confirmation showed three CMV-associated chains to be CMV antigen specific. About 87% or about 30% of the time was how often most TCR beta V segments were productive, according to an earlier analysis. The authors enumerated around 150 TCR beta chains as linked to cytomegalovirus. Reported performance of the classifier showed diagnosis of cytomegalovirus status with high specificity and sensitivity.

Worth noting for this clone: No antigen is known for it.

PCR amplification relied on 60 Vbeta primers (plus 13 Jbeta primers). Using immunoSEQ multiplex PCR, the repertoire was profiled, and TCRdb retains in-frame clones only, with some absent. Of some 130,000 clones listed, about 79% were seen once; the top ten hold approximately 2%. The J gene is TRBJ2-1, the V gene TRBV29-1, with 10 bases lining up with TRBD2. The sequenced sample consisted of PBMCs. This TCR was recovered from a young man in good health and CMV-seronegative. The chain's CDR3 is CSVVSALAGHYNEQFF. CDR3 sequence (DNA): TGCAGCGTTGTATCCGCACTAGCGGGACACTACAATGAGCAGTTCTTC.